The clone carrying this TCR beta chain was seen more than once but under ten times. V lost 0 bases to trimming and J lost 8 bases; unmatched junction nucleotides: 9. This CDR3 has 15 residues. CDR1 is SGHAT and CDR2 is FQNNGV in the germline V gene. This sample was included in a study of patients and donors after allogeneic stem cell transplantation. TCRdb re-called the RT-PCR reads with MiXCR, one entry per CDR3 protein. The sample contains roughly 40,000 distinct CDR3 sequences, about 30% of which appear only once. Sequencing was performed on blood, either unsorted or a sorted T cell fraction (not recorded which). This clonotype was obtained from a human donor who was either an allogeneic HSCT recipient or a stem cell or donor lymphocyte infusion donor (not recorded which). It is not recorded whose cells these are; they may come from a transplant donor. The gene calls are TRBV11-2 and TRBJ1-2, with 7 bases that match TRBD1. The CDR3 bases are TGTGCCAGCAGCTTAGATCAGTTCAGGGGGGGCGGCTACACCTTC. This codes for CASSLDQFRGGGYTF.